These 9 T cell receptor beta chains came from one sample sequenced in a study of cytomegalovirus exposure and HLA in healthy donors. In the PCR, 60 Vbeta and 13 Jbeta primers were used. TCRdb's table, derived via immunoSEQ multiplex PCR, lists solely in-frame clones and lacks some. Here the sample table reports around 140,000 clones. Sequenced sample: PBMCs. These receptors came from a woman aged 40 to 50 in good health and CMV-seronegative.

The chain combines TRBV5-6 with TRBJ2-7, with a tentative D call TRBD2 (6 bases). Germline values: CDR1 SGHDT, CDR2 YYEEEE. The CDR3 spans 12 residues. V lost 7 bases and J lost 2, with 10 bases in between. The CDR3 spells CASRSGTYEQYF. The DNA of the CDR3 is TGTGCCAGCCGTAGCGGTACCTACGAGCAGTACTTC.

The chain links TRBV6-5 to TRBJ2-7, with D maybe TRBD2 (6 bases). This CDR3 is built from 15 residues. The germline CDR1 and CDR2 sequences are MNHEY and SVGAGI. Trimming left V 2 bases short and J 1 base short, with 12 bases between. DNA of the CDR3: TGTGCCAGCAGTTACCTGGCAGGGACTTCCTACGAGCAGTACTTC. It yields the protein CASSYLAGTSYEQYF.

The genes are TRBV2 and TRBJ2-3; D not resolved. The germline gives CDR1 SNHLY, CDR2 FYNNEI. V lost 6 bases, J lost 5 bases, and 12 bases lay in between. There are 13 residues in the CDR3. The CDR3 DNA follows: TGTGCCAGCAGATACAGATTCGGAGATACGCAGTATTTT. This codes for CASRYRFGDTQYF. Full variable domain (rest looked up from reference TRBV2 and TRBJ2-3): EPEVTQTPSHQVTQMGQEVILRCVPISNHLYFYWYRQILGQKVEFLVSFYNNEISEKSEIFDDQFSVERPDGSNFTLKIRSTKLEDSAMYFCASRYRFGDTQYFGPGTRLTVL.

The chain recombines TRBV7-9 with TRBJ1-2, with a possible D match to TRBD1 (6 bases). CDR1 is SEHNR, CDR2 FQNEAQ, per germline (reference sequence). This CDR3 comprises 14 residues. V shed 2 bases and J shed 6 bases, with 13 bases lying between them. CDR3 amino acids: CASSLWSGGHGYTF. CDR3 bases: TGTGCCAGCAGCTTATGGAGCGGGGGCCATGGCTACACCTTC.

The gene calls are TRBV27 and TRBJ1-6; no clear D. Per germline, CDR1 MNHEY and CDR2 SMNVEV (reference sequence). The CDR3 spans 14 residues. The V gene lost 3 bases and the J gene lost 10 bases, with 13 bases spanning the gap. CDR3 in DNA: TGTGCCAGCAGTTTCAGGAGGGAGGGATCACCCCTCCACTTT. The encoded protein is CASSFRREGSPLHF.

The CDR3 is CAISESGQGGEKLFF. The CDR3 DNA sequence: TGTGCCATCAGTGAGTCGGGACAGGGAGGTGAAAAACTGTTTTTT. This chain joins TRBV10-3 and TRBJ1-4, with 9 bases that match TRBD1. The CDR3 has 15 residues. The ends lost 0 bases at V and 7 bases at J; junction bases unmatched: 3. Germline values: CDR1 ENHRY, CDR2 SYGVKD.

The V and J genes are TRBV5-5 and TRBJ1-5; 8 bases fit TRBD1. There are 14 residues in the CDR3. The J segment lost 7 bases and the V segment lost 0 bases, leaving 3 bases of the junction unmatched. Germline V gives CDR1 SGHKS, CDR2 YYEKEE (reference sequence). This chain's CDR3 is CASSLAGGGQPQHF. CDR3 sequence (DNA): TGTGCCAGCAGCTTGGCAGGGGGCGGGCAGCCCCAGCATTTT.

This chain joins TRBV25-1 and TRBJ1-4; D unresolved. Germline V lookup: CDR1 MGHDK, CDR2 SYGVNS. Deletions cut 3 bases from V and 4 bases from J, with 12 bases between. The CDR3 sequence is 15 residues long. The CDR3 loop is CASSDSRGINEKLFF. In DNA form, the CDR3 reads TGTGCCAGCAGTGACTCTCGAGGAATTAATGAAAAACTGTTTTTT.

The rearrangement uses TRBV2 and TRBJ2-1; 8 bases are shared with TRBD2. The CDR3 totals 13 residues. V lost 8 bases and J lost 6; bases outside the gene matches: 6. The germline V gene encodes CDR1 SNHLY and CDR2 FYNNEI. The CDR3 DNA sequence: TGTGCCAGCCCCCGGGGGGGAAGCAATGAGCAGTTCTTC. Amino acid sequence: CASPRGGSNEQFF.